This TCR beta chain was recovered during a study of T cells in localized non-small cell lung cancer. Deletions cut 7 bases from V and 5 bases from J, with 6 bases between. This CDR3 comprises 12 residues. Germline-derived CDR1 and CDR2 are MNHGY and SAAAGT. Sequenced by immunoSEQ multiplex PCR; TCRdb stores in-frame clones only, minus some. The data hold more than 1,500 clones, with around 30% observed a single time. This TCR derives from a man aged 35-69 years with stage II lung adenocarcinoma. The chain uses TRBV6-8 and TRBJ1-6; D gene ambiguous. Sequencing used lung tumor tissue, obtained before any cancer treatment. CDR3 protein: CASIGNNSPLHF. As DNA, the CDR3 is TGTGCCAGCATCGGCAATAATTCACCCCTCCACTTT.